The 13 T cell receptor beta chains below all came from one sample that was sequenced in a study of tumor and adjacent non-tumor tissue in lung cancer. No cell sorting was done before RNA was extracted from the tissue. Three rounds of nested PCR, following a modified ARM-PCR protocol, produced the TCRbeta library. Each CDR3 protein gets one entry after TCRdb re-called the multiplex PCR reads with MiXCR. The table lists over 60,000 distinct CDR3 sequences, around 73% of them singletons. The specimen sequenced was lung tumor tissue. The receptor set was obtained from a man aged 55-75 years with non-small cell lung cancer.

CDR3 nucleotide sequence: TGTGCCAGTACCGGGATAGGGGAAGTAAAACTGTTTTTT. Translation: CASTGIGEVKLFF. This chain connects TRBV6-1 to TRBJ1-4; a possible D gene is TRBD1 (5 bases). Trimming cost V 9 bases and J 10 bases, with 18 bases left between them. CDR3 length: 13 amino acids. Germline CDR1 is MNHNS and CDR2 is SASEGT.

The chain has TRBV29-1 and TRBJ2-1; D is undetermined. The CDR3 length is 13 residues. Looked up from germline, CDR1 is SQVTM and CDR2 is ANQGSEA. Trimming removed 4 bases from V and 6 bases from J, with 13 bases in between. CDR3 nucleotides: TGCAGCGTTGCGAAGGGTCTCAGCAATGAGCAGTTCTTC. Its translation: CSVAKGLSNEQFF.

There are many counts of this clonotype. The V call is TRBV6-5, the J call TRBJ1-3, with D perhaps TRBD1 (6 bases). Trimming shortened V by 6 bases and J by 0 bases, and 12 bases separated the two germline ends. CDR1 is MNHEY and CDR2 is SVGAGI in the germline V gene. The CDR3 sequence is 15 residues long. The CDR3 reads CASSLQGRSGNTIYF. The CDR3 nucleotides are TGTGCCAGCAGCTTACAGGGTCGCTCTGGAAACACCATATATTTT.

The chain couples TRBV15 to TRBJ1-1; D is perhaps TRBD1 (5 bases). V lost 1 base and J 1 base, leaving 13 bases between the germline ends. The CDR3 is 16 amino acids. Germline V gives CDR1 LNHNV, CDR2 YYDKDF (reference sequence). CDR3 sequence (DNA): TGTGCCACCAGCAGAGGGGGACTAATGAGGAACACTGAAGCTTTCTTT. This sequence encodes CATSRGGLMRNTEAFF.

Of note for this clonotype: Given the absence of the conserved phenylalanine or tryptophan at the CDR3 end, a read error is likely. The rearrangement links TRBV11-3 to TRBJ2-2; 7 positions match TRBD1. This CDR3 contains 16 residues. Germline V lookup: CDR1 SGHNT, CDR2 YENEEA. This chain's CDR3 is CANSPSRDSIGGELFV. CDR3 DNA: TGTGCCAACAGCCCGTCCCGGGACAGTATCGGCGGGGAGCTGTTTGTT.

Comment on this clonotype: It may be a read error: a sequence one base away is much more abundant. V usage is TRBV20-1 and J usage is TRBJ2-2, with 8 bases aligning to TRBD1. Germline loops: CDR1 DFQATT, CDR2 SNEGSKA (reference sequence). The CDR3 runs 15 residues. CDR3 amino acids: CNARDRGEGTGELFF. DNA of the CDR3: TGCAATGCTAGAGACAGGGGAGAGGGCACCGGGGAGCTGTTTTTT.

To note about this clonotype: One junction end does not reproduce the germline sequence, and a read error may be involved. The rearrangement uses TRBV11-2 and TRBJ2-2; D remains unclear. The CDR3 length is 13 residues. CDR1 is SGHAT and CDR2 is FQNNGV in the germline V gene. CDR3 region: CTSSLGRPGELFF. DNA for the CDR3: TGTACCAGCAGCTTAGGGCGGCCCGGGGAGCTGTTTTTT.

Details on this clonotype: An end of the junction does not agree with germline; a read error may underlie this. V is TRBV7-9 and J is TRBJ2-5; D is perhaps TRBD1 or TRBD2 (5 bases each). The length of the CDR3 is 14 residues. Germline V gene data show CDR1 as SEHNR and CDR2 as FQNEAQ (reference sequence). DNA of the CDR3: TGTGTCAGCAGCCAATCTGGGACGCAAGAGACCCAGTACTTC. Its translation: CVSSQSGTQETQYF.

The chain combines TRBV20-1 with TRBJ1-2; D perhaps matches TRBD1 (6 bases). This CDR3 comprises 13 residues. Germline CDR1 and CDR2: DFQATT and SNEGSKA (reference sequence). V lost 7 bases to trimming and J lost 0 bases, with 12 bases between them. The CDR3 is CSVRAGANYGYTF. The CDR3 nucleotides are TGCAGTGTTAGGGCAGGGGCTAACTATGGCTACACCTTC.

Worth noting for this clonotype: A read error may account for a junction end that differs from germline. The gene calls are TRBV20-1 and TRBJ2-3; 9 bases map to TRBD2. CDR1 and CDR2 from the germline V gene are DFQATT and SNEGSKA (reference sequence). This CDR3 contains 15 residues. The CDR3 bases are TGCAGTGCTATGAGTCTAGCGGGAAGCACAGATAAGCAGTATTTT. This sequence encodes CSAMSLAGSTDKQYF.

This clonotype appeared a few times. The CDR3 end shows no conserved phenylalanine or tryptophan, and so a read error is likely. The DNA is left out, because the CDR3 cannot be placed on it with certainty; the CDR3 is given as TCRdb lists it. The chain recombines TRBV20-1 with TRBJ2-7; TRBD2 is the table's D call, not checked against the DNA. 15 amino acids form the CDR3, both terminal residues included. CDR1 is DFQATT, CDR2 SNEGSKA, per germline (reference sequence). The CDR3 here is CSARDQGSGTYEQYS.

This clonotype has ten or more counts. The rearrangement joins TRBV29-1 to TRBJ2-2; 10 positions match TRBD2. Germline-derived CDR1 and CDR2 are SQVTM and ANQGSEA. The CDR3 is 17 amino acids. The V segment lost 3 bases and the J segment 0 bases; nucleotides outside the gene matches: 7. CDR3 bases: TGCAGCGTTGATGCTAGCGGGGGATCCTCGAACACCGGGGAGCTGTTTTTT. Its protein product is CSVDASGGSSNTGELFF.

In the case of this clonotype: Since the CDR3 does not end with the conserved phenylalanine or tryptophan, this likely comes from a read error. The chain combines TRBV5-1 with TRBJ2-1, with 8 bases fitting TRBD1. V lost 5 bases to trimming and J lost 7 bases; unmatched junction nucleotides: 8. The CDR3 covers 14 residues. Germline lookup yields CDR1 SGHRS and CDR2 YFSETQ. The CDR3 is CASSLGQGSNEQFI. Here the CDR3 DNA reads TGCGCCAGCAGTCTAGGACAGGGTAGTAATGAGCAGTTCATC.